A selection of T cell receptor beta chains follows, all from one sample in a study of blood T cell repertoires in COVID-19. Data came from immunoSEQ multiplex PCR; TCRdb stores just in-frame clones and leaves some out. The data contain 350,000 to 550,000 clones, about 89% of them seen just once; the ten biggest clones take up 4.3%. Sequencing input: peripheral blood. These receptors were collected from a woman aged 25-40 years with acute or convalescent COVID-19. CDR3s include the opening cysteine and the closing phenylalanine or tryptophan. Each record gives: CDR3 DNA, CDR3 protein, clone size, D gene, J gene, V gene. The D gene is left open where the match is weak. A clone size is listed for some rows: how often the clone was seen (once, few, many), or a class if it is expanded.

DNA: TGTGCCAGCCGTTCAGGAACCTCCTACGAGCAGTACTTC
CDR3: CASRSGTSYEQYF
size: few
D: -
J: TRBJ2-7
V: TRBV11-1

DNA: TGTGCCAGTAGTAACACAGGGGAGTACCAAGAGACCCAGTACTTC
CDR3: CASSNTGEYQETQYF
size: -
D: TRBD1
J: TRBJ2-5
V: TRBV19

DNA: TGTGCCAGCAGCTCAGGGCAGAAGACTAATGAAAAACTGTTTTTT
CDR3: CASSSGQKTNEKLFF
size: few
D: -
J: TRBJ1-4
V: TRBV6-6

DNA: TGTGCCAGCAGTCCAGTTCGCCCCGCTAACTATGGCTACACCTTC
CDR3: CASSPVRPANYGYTF
size: -
D: -
J: TRBJ1-2
V: TRBV2

DNA: TGTGCCAGCAGCTCCTTCAGTTCACCCCTCCACTTT
CDR3: CASSSFSSPLHF
size: -
D: -
J: TRBJ1-6
V: TRBV5-6

DNA: TGCGCCAGCAGCTTGCTAGACCAAGAGACCCAGTACTTC
CDR3: CASSLLDQETQYF
size: -
D: -
J: TRBJ2-5
V: TRBV5-1

DNA: TGTGCCAGCAGTGATGACAGGGCCCCGGACGAGCAGTACTTC
CDR3: CASSDDRAPDEQYF
size: once
D: TRBD1
J: TRBJ2-7
V: TRBV6-1

DNA: TGTGCCAGCAGTGAAGGGGACAGGGGTTACTATGGCTACACCTTC
CDR3: CASSEGDRGYYGYTF
size: -
D: TRBD1
J: TRBJ1-2
V: TRBV6-1

DNA: TGTGCCAGCAGTGAAATACAGGTCGCAAAGACCCAGTACTTC
CDR3: CASSEIQVAKTQYF
size: -
D: -
J: TRBJ2-5
V: TRBV6-1

DNA: TGTGCCAGCAGCTACGCGGGGGGACTTGGGGAGACCCAGTACTTC
CDR3: CASSYAGGLGETQYF
size: -
D: TRBD2
J: TRBJ2-5
V: TRBV5-4

DNA: TGTGCCTGGAGGGACAGCTCCTACGAGCAGTACTTC
CDR3: CAWRDSSYEQYF
size: -
D: -
J: TRBJ2-7
V: TRBV30

DNA: TGCGCCAGCAGCCTGACTAGCGGAGTAGGAGTTTACGAGCAGTACTTC
CDR3: CASSLTSGVGVYEQYF
size: few
D: TRBD2
J: TRBJ2-7
V: TRBV4-1

DNA: TGTGCCAGCAGTGGACGGACAGGAACTAATGAAAAACTGTTTTTT
CDR3: CASSGRTGTNEKLFF
size: -
D: TRBD1
J: TRBJ1-4
V: TRBV2

DNA: TGTGCCAGCAGCTTGTCTAGGGCGGGGAATGAGCAGTTCTTC
CDR3: CASSLSRAGNEQFF
size: -
D: -
J: TRBJ2-1
V: TRBV5-4

DNA: TGTGCCAGCAGCCAAGGATCGGGCAATCAGCCCCAGCATTTT
CDR3: CASSQGSGNQPQHF
size: -
D: -
J: TRBJ1-5
V: TRBV3-1/TRBV3-2

DNA: TGTGCCAGCAGCTTGGAAGGGAGGGGGGCTAACTATGGCTACACCTTC
CDR3: CASSLEGRGANYGYTF
size: -
D: -
J: TRBJ1-2
V: TRBV5-6

DNA: TGTGCCAGCAGCCAGACTAGCGGGGTCGACAATGAGCAGTTCTTC
CDR3: CASSQTSGVDNEQFF
size: few
D: TRBD2
J: TRBJ2-1
V: TRBV11-2

DNA: TGTGCCAGCAGCTTATCCGGGGGCAATCAGCCCCAGCATTTT
CDR3: CASSLSGGNQPQHF
size: -
D: -
J: TRBJ1-5
V: TRBV5-5

DNA: TGTGCCAGCAGCCCCGGAGACAGGGGGCGCAGCATATATTTT
CDR3: CASSPGDRGRSIYF
size: -
D: TRBD1
J: TRBJ1-3
V: TRBV7-2

DNA: TGCGCCAGCAGCGCTAGCGGTCCTGCCTACGAGCAGTACTTC
CDR3: CASSASGPAYEQYF
size: -
D: TRBD2
J: TRBJ2-7
V: TRBV5-1

DNA: TGCAGCGTGGGGATGGGACAGGGGACTGAAGCTTTCTTT
CDR3: CSVGMGQGTEAFF
size: -
D: TRBD1
J: TRBJ1-1
V: TRBV29-1

DNA: TGTGCCAGCAGTTTGGACAGGGCCGATACCCAGTACTTC
CDR3: CASSLDRADTQYF
size: -
D: TRBD1
J: TRBJ2-5
V: TRBV2

DNA: TGTGCCAGTAGGAGTAGCAATCAGCCCCAGCATTTT
CDR3: CASRSSNQPQHF
size: -
D: -
J: TRBJ1-5
V: TRBV6-5

DNA: TGTGCCAGCAGCCCTGGACAGGCTTCCTACAATGAGCAGTTCTTC
CDR3: CASSPGQASYNEQFF
size: -
D: TRBD1
J: TRBJ2-1
V: TRBV9

DNA: TGTGCCAGCAGCTTGGCGGGGGTAAATGAGCAGTTCTTC
CDR3: CASSLAGVNEQFF
size: -
D: -
J: TRBJ2-1
V: TRBV5-5

DNA: TGTGCCAGCAGCTTATCCGGGGGGCCGAACAATGAGCAGTTCTTC
CDR3: CASSLSGGPNNEQFF
size: -
D: -
J: TRBJ2-1
V: TRBV11-3

DNA: TGTGCCAGCAGTGGGGGCAGGGGCTTAACTAATGAAAAACTGTTTTTT
CDR3: CASSGGRGLTNEKLFF
size: -
D: -
J: TRBJ1-4
V: TRBV6-1